This entry describes one T cell receptor (beta chain). The specificity of this receptor is unknown. The record has no base qualities; no much larger clone is one base away. Sequenced using an Illumina NovaSeq 6000. Using 5'RACE with constant-segment primers, TCRalpha and TCRbeta cDNA libraries were constructed, with sample barcodes and unique molecular identifiers added in the process. RNA was extracted from every sample with Trizol reagent. Amplification of the libraries took two PCR steps, and the second step added a second sample barcode plus Illumina TruSeq adapters. Libraries were sequenced on an Illumina NovaSeq with 2 x 150 bp paired-end reads. On the authors' methods: Reads were demultiplexed and collapsed into UMI-guided consensus sequences with migec v1.2.7. Using mixcr v2.1.11, the UMI consensuses were aligned to TRA and TRB V and J templates and assembled into clonotypes. A clonotype was counted as expanded or contracted only when both edgeR and NoisET called the clonotype significant, with the noise models trained on biological replicates. For edgeR calls, the cutoffs were a false discovery rate-adjusted p below 0.01 and a log2 fold-change threshold of 1. PCA with hierarchical clustering of max-normalized trajectories of the 1000 most abundant clonotypes was used as exploratory dynamics analysis. Each responding clone was given a CD4 or CD8 phenotype based on the CD4+ and CD8+ repertoires, which had been sequenced separately. TCRdb's own reprocessing of the public reads used fastp at Q25 and MiXCR and kept productive beta chains. Here each entry gathers all rows of one CDR3 protein and keeps the most common genes and DNA. The V and J calls and clone size are TCRdb's, not the authors'. The sample table shows about 340,000 distinct CDR3 sequences, and 10% to 15% are seen once. The ten largest clones take up over 20% of the sample.

The sample belongs to a study of T-cell memory formation after mild COVID-19 (dated by TCRdb to the early 2020s). About the investigation overall: TCR sequence clusters from the two donors were largely donor specific. Longitudinal TCRalpha and TCRbeta repertoire sequencing tracked T-cell clones expanding and contracting after mild COVID-19 in a couple of donors. Two young, previously healthy adult volunteers made up the cohort, one male and one female.

V sheds 5 bases and J sheds 5 bases, leaving 12 bases between their ends. Sequences DFQATT (CDR1) and SNEGSKA (CDR2) are obtained from the germline V gene (reference sequence). Inclusive of the bounding cysteine and phenylalanine, the CDR3 is 12 residues long. The DNA shown is the 36-base CDR3, in frame from base 1. On the study overall, not on this receptor specifically: The detection of some responding clones in pre-infection memory suggests that pre-existing cross-reactive memory T cells joined the SARS-CoV-2 response. The second-wave clones that peaked on day 37 were not confirmed to be SARS-CoV-2 specific. Clones contracting from day 15 to 85 had balanced CD4/CD8 phenotypes, while a second wave expanding from day 15 to 37 was biased towards CD4+. The study included only two mild cases, and larger cohorts that include severe cases with pre-infection samples were judged to be necessary. Contracting CD4+ clones were located mainly in the CM and EM memory subsets, whereas CD8+ clones were found to be enriched in EMRA.

PBMCs were isolated by Ficoll-Paque density gradient centrifugation. The chain employs TRBV20-1 and TRBJ2-5, with the D gene call left open. This TCR came from a man aged 18-30 years who had mild COVID-19 (a few samples of this study predate the infection). The sample titles of this study are shuffled in the database, so cell type and time point are left out; the donor was told from shared clones. The sample was PBMCs or a T cell subset sorted from them (not recorded which). The CDR3: CSARGPRETQYF. In nucleotides, the sequence is TGCAGTGCTCGCGGACCTAGGGAGACCCAGTACTTC.